A single sample is the source of the 5 T cell receptor beta chains below, sequenced in a study of identical twins. Using its own MiXCR run on the 5' RACE reads, TCRdb lists one record per CDR3 protein. In the table there are 200,000 to 250,000 distinct CDR3 sequences, about 14% of which are singletons. Material: memory (CD45RO+) T cells sorted from blood. The receptor set was obtained from a woman younger than 35 in good health.

This chain joins TRBV24-1 and TRBJ2-3; the D gene is possibly TRBD2 (5 bases). Deletions cut 4 bases from V and 11 bases from J, with 15 bases between. The germline CDR1 and CDR2 sequences are KGHDR and SFDVKD. CDR3 length: 13 residues. CDR3 loop: CATSEGPKGEQYF. The CDR3 nucleotides read TGTGCCACCAGTGAGGGTCCGAAGGGAGAGCAGTATTTT.

This chain connects TRBV5-4 to TRBJ2-6, with 7 bases aligning to TRBD1. Germline CDR1 SGHNT, CDR2 YYREEE (reference sequence). The CDR3 runs 17 residues. V lost 5 bases and J lost 0; bases outside the gene matches: 8. CDR3 residues: CASRWGQTNSGANVLTF. DNA of the CDR3: TGTGCCAGCAGGTGGGGACAGACCAACTCTGGGGCCAACGTCCTGACTTTC.

Remarks on this clonotype: One end of the junction is discordant with germline, which a read error may explain. This chain uses TRBV10-3 with TRBJ2-1, with 10 nucleotides matching TRBD2. Germline values: CDR1 ENHRY, CDR2 SYGVKD. The CDR3 runs to 14 residues. The DNA of the CDR3 is TGTGCCATCAGTCAAGCGGGAGGGCACAACGAGCAGTTCTTC. Translated, it gives CAISQAGGHNEQFF.

Only a few counts were recorded for this clonotype. The chain has TRBV20-1 and TRBJ2-5; TRBD2 aligns across 9 bases. CDR3 length equals 15 residues. V shed 5 bases and J 1 base; nucleotides not matched to a gene: 8. Germline V gene data show CDR1 as DFQATT and CDR2 as SNEGSKA (reference sequence). This chain's CDR3 is CSAQTTSGIQETQYF. DNA of the CDR3: TGCAGTGCTCAGACGACTAGCGGAATCCAAGAGACCCAGTACTTC.

The table lists this clonotype with a few counts. The CDR3, as DNA: TGCGCCAGCAGCCAGGACCCCCGGGACACCTACAATGAGCAGTTCTTC. Translation: CASSQDPRDTYNEQFF. The chain joins TRBV4-3 to TRBJ2-1, with a possible D match to TRBD1 (6 bases). The CDR3 is 16 amino acids. Germline V gives CDR1 LGHNA, CDR2 YSLEER. V was clipped by 3 bases and J by 2 bases, with 14 bases between them.